The text below deals with one TCR beta chain. No antigen is known for it. This sample was taken from a study of shared clonotypes between healthy human individuals. Study details: Researchers assigned three CD4 naive, three CD4 memory, two CD8 naive and one CD8 memory plate to each donor. Study conclusions and caveats: Between a handful of donors, naive CD4 clonotypes were shared at a level of about 5%. Limited genetic and exposure-history diversity came from having few donors.

A split of CD4+ cells into CD45RA+ naive and CD45RA-negative memory subsets was performed. The CDR3 loop spans 14 amino acids. Germline V gene sequence: CDR1 SNHLY, CDR2 FYNNEI. V was clipped by 4 bases and J by 9 bases, with 16 bases between them. Using immunoSEQ multiplex PCR, the repertoire was profiled, and TCRdb retains in-frame clones only, with some absent. The sample lists over a million clones; roughly 95% were seen once. The TCR comes from a man aged 25-40 years in good health. The specimen sequenced was naive CD4+ T cells sorted from blood. The subset denotes: CD45RA+ positively selected. The chain couples TRBV2 to TRBJ1-5; D may be TRBD1 (5 bases). The CDR3 DNA reads TGTGCCAGCAGTGTAAACAGGCCCGGTGGGCCCCAGCATTTT. It encodes CASSVNRPGGPQHF.